Following are 10 T cell receptor beta chains from one sample sequenced in a study of CD8 T cells in Susac syndrome. RNA amounts of about 0.5 to 1 ug underwent reverse transcription with random hexamers. TCRdb called the immunoSEQ multiplex PCR reads again in MiXCR, with one record for every CDR3 protein. Among 150,000 to 200,000 distinct CDR3 sequences, 90% to 95% were seen once, and the ten largest hold around 0.16%. The sequenced sample consisted of CD8+ T cells from PBMCs. Receptors were obtained from a human donor with multiple sclerosis.

In this sample, this clonotype turned up once. V is TRBV11-2 and J is TRBJ2-5; no definite D call. Germline CDR1 is SGHAT and CDR2 is FQNNGV. This CDR3 contains 12 residues. Trimming took 2 bases from V and 5 from J, leaving 6 bases between them. The CDR3 sequence: CASSLPRETQYF. Written as DNA, the CDR3 is TGTGCCAGCAGCTTACCTAGGGAGACCCAGTACTTC.

V gene TRBV6-6 combines with J gene TRBJ1-5, with a tentative D call TRBD1 (5 bases). This CDR3 region has 14 residues. V lost 2 bases, J lost 6 bases, and 11 bases lay in between. The germline V gene encodes CDR1 MNHNY and CDR2 SVGAGI (reference sequence). CDR3 bases: TGTGCCAGCAGTTACGGGGCAGGGCGTCAGCCCCAGCATTTT. This translates into CASSYGAGRQPQHF.

This sequence joins TRBV20-1 and TRBJ1-5, with D perhaps matching TRBD1 (5 bases). The CDR3 totals 14 residues. Germline V lookup: CDR1 DFQATT, CDR2 SNEGSKA (reference sequence). V lost 1 base and J lost 4, with 11 bases in between. The CDR3 bases are TGCAGTGCTAGAGCGGGGGAGGTTAATCAGCCCCAGCATTTT. Translated, it gives CSARAGEVNQPQHF.

The V and J genes are TRBV18 and TRBJ2-7, with D hard to call. This CDR3 has 15 amino acids. Looked up from germline, CDR1 is KGHSH and CDR2 is LQKENI. V shed 5 bases and J shed 3 bases, with 17 bases lying between them. The CDR3 nucleotides read TGTGCCAGCTCATCCGATGCTCCTGGTCACTACGAGCAGTACTTC. Encoded protein: CASSSDAPGHYEQYF.

As for this clonotype: A junction boundary mismatches the germline segment, possibly from a read error. The chain uses TRBV4-1 and TRBJ2-7; 10 bases line up with TRBD2. The CDR3 length is 14 residues. Germline CDR1 and CDR2: MGHRA and YSYEKL. CDR3 DNA: TGTGCCAGCAGCCCAACTAGCGGGACCTACGAGCAGTACTTC. This codes for CASSPTSGTYEQYF.

This clonotype has a handful of counts. This chain joins TRBV27 and TRBJ2-1; D is possibly TRBD1 or TRBD2 (5 bases each). CDR1 MNHEY and CDR2 SMNVEV come from the germline V gene (reference sequence). This CDR3 comprises 11 residues. V lost 4 bases and J 9 bases, leaving 7 bases between the germline ends. The CDR3 protein is CASSWGTEQFF. The CDR3 DNA reads TGTGCCAGCAGTTGGGGGACTGAGCAGTTCTTC.

This chain connects TRBV13 to TRBJ2-1, with D possibly matching TRBD1 (6 bases). The V end lost 3 bases, the J end lost 7 bases, and 13 bases lay between the germline ends. Germline CDR1 is PRHDT and CDR2 is FYEKMQ (reference sequence). The CDR3 has 14 residues. The CDR3 reads CASSFSGVRNEQFF. The DNA of the CDR3 is TGTGCCAGCAGCTTCTCAGGGGTAAGGAATGAGCAGTTCTTC.

This clonotype was counted only a few times. The chain joins TRBV7-8 to TRBJ2-7; 9 bases line up with TRBD1. This CDR3 is built from 13 residues. With V trimmed by 4 bases and J by 7 bases, 5 bases remained unmatched. Germline lookup yields CDR1 SGHVS and CDR2 FQNEAQ. CDR3: CASSYRGLGEQYF. CDR3 sequence (DNA): TGTGCCAGCAGCTACAGGGGGCTAGGGGAGCAGTACTTC.

The rearrangement links TRBV2 to TRBJ2-5; 7 positions agree with TRBD1. CDR3 length equals 12 residues. The V gene end was trimmed by 10 bases and the J gene end by 5 bases; junction bases not matched to a gene: 7. Germline lookup yields CDR1 SNHLY and CDR2 FYNNEI. This chain's CDR3 is CATRGGRETQYF. The CDR3 coding sequence is TGTGCCACCCGAGGGGGCAGGGAGACCCAGTACTTC.

The gene calls are TRBV7-6 and TRBJ2-7; 10 bases are shared with TRBD1. V shed 1 base and J 2 bases; nucleotides not matched to a gene: 2. The CDR3 runs 15 residues. Germline loops: CDR1 SGHVS, CDR2 FNYEAQ. The CDR3 DNA sequence: TGTGCCAGCAGCTTAGAGACAGGGGGCCCCTACGAGCAGTACTTC. Residues: CASSLETGGPYEQYF.